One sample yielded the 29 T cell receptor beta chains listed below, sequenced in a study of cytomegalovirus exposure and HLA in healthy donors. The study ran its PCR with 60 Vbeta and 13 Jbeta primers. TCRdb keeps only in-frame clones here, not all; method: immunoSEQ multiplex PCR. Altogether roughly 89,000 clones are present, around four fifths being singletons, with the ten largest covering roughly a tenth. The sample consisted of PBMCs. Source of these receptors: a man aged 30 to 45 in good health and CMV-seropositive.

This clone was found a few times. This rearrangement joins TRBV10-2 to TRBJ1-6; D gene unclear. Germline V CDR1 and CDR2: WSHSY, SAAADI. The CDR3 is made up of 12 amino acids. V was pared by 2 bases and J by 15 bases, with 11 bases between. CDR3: CASSEGPSGLHF. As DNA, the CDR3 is TGCGCCAGCAGTGAGGGGCCTTCAGGCCTCCACTTT.

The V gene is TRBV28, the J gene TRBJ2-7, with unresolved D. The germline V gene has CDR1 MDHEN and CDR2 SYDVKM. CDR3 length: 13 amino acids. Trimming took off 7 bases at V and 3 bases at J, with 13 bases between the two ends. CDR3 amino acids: CASTTVNLYEQYF. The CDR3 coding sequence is TGTGCCAGCACAACAGTTAACCTCTACGAGCAGTACTTC.

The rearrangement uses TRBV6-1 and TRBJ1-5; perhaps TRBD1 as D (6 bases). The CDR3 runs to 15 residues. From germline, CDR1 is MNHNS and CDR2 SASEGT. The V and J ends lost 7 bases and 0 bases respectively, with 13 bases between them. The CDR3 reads CASTRDIFSNQPQHF. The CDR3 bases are TGTGCCAGCACCCGGGACATCTTTAGCAATCAGCCCCAGCATTTT.

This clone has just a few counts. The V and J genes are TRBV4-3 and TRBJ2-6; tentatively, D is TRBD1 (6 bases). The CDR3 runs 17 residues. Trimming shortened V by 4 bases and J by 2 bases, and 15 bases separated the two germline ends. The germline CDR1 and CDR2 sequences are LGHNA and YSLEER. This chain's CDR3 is CASSPGERVAGANVLTF. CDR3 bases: TGCGCCAGCAGCCCAGGGGAGAGGGTTGCTGGGGCCAACGTCCTGACTTTC.

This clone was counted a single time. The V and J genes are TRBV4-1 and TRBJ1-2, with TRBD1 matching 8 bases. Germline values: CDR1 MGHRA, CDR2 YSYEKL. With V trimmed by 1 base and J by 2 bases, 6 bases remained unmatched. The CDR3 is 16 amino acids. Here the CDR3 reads CASSQGRTGLNYGYTF. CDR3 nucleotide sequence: TGCGCCAGCAGCCAAGGCCGGACAGGGCTGAACTATGGCTACACCTTC.

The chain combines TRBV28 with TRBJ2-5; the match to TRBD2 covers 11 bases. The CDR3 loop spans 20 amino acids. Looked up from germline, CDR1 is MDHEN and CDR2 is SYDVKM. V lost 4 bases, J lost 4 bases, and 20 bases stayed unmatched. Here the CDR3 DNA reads TGTGCCAGCAGTTCGGCCATAGTTGGGACTAGCGGTTTTAGGGGAGAGACCCAGTACTTC. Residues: CASSSAIVGTSGFRGETQYF.

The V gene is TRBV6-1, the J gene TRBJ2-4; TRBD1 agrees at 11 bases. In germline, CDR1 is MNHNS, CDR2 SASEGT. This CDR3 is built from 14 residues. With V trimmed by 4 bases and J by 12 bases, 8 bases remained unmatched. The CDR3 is CASSARGQGASQYF. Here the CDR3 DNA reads TGTGCCAGCAGTGCACGCGGACAGGGGGCCAGTCAGTACTTC.

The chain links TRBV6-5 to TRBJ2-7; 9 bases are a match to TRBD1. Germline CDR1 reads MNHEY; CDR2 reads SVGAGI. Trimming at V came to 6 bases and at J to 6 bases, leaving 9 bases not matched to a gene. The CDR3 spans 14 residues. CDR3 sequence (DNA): TGTGCCAGCAGCCTAGGGACAGGGCAAGTCGAGCAGTACTTC. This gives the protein CASSLGTGQVEQYF.

The CDR3 coding sequence is TGTGCCAGCAGTTACTTGAGGGGGGGCATCCACAATGAGCAGTTCTTC. Amino acids: CASSYLRGGIHNEQFF. The chain recombines TRBV6-5 with TRBJ2-1, with D possibly matching TRBD2 (7 bases). Germline V CDR1 and CDR2: MNHEY, SVGAGI. CDR3 length: 16 residues. Between the trimmed V and J ends, which lost 1 base and 5 bases, there was a span of 15 bases.

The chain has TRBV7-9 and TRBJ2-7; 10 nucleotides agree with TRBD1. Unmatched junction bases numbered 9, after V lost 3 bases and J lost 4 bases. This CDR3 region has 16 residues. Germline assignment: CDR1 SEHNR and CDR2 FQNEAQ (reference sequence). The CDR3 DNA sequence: TGTGCCAGCAGCTTGCCCCCCCGGACAGGGGGTTACGAGCAGTACTTC. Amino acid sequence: CASSLPPRTGGYEQYF.

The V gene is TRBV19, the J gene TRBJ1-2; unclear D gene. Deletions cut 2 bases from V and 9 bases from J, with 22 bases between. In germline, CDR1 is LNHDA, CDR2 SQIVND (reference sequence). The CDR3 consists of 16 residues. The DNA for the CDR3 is TGTGCCAGTAGTATAAACACGAGCCCTAAGTTCGGGAGCTACACCTTC. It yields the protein CASSINTSPKFGSYTF.

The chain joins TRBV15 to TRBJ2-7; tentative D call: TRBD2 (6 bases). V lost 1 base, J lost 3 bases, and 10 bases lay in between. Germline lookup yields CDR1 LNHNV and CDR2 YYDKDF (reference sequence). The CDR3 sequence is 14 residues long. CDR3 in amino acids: CATSRAGTYYEQYF. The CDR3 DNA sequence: TGTGCCACCAGCAGAGCCGGGACTTACTACGAGCAGTACTTC.

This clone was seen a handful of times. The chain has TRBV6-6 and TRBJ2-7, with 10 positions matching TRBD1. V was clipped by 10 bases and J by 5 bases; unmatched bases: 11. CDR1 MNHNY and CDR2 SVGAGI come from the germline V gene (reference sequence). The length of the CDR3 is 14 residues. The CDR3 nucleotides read TGTGCCACCAAAGCAAGGGACAGGGGCCACGAGCAGTACTTC. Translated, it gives CATKARDRGHEQYF.

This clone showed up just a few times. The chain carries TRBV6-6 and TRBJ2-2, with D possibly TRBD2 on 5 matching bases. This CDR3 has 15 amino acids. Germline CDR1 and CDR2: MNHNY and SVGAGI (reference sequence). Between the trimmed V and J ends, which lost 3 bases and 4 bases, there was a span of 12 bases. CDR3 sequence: CASSYFGSATGELFF. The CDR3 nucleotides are TGTGCCAGCAGTTATTTTGGGAGCGCCACCGGGGAGCTGTTTTTT.

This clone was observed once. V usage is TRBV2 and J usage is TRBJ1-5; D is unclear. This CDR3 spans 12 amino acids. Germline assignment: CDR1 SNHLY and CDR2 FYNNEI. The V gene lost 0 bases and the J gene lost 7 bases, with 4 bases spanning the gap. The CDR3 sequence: CASSEARQPQHF. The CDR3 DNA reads TGTGCCAGCAGTGAAGCTCGGCAGCCCCAGCATTTT.

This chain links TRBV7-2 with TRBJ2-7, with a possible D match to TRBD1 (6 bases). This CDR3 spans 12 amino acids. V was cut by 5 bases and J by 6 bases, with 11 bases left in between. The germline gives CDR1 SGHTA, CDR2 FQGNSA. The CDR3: CASSQTGREQYF. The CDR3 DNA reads TGTGCCAGCAGCCAAACAGGGCGCGAGCAGTACTTC.

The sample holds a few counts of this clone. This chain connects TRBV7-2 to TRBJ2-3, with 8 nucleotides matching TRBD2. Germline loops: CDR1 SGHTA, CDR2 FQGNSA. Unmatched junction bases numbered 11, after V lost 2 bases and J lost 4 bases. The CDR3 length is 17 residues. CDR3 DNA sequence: TGTGCCAGCAGCTTAAGGCGGGGGGCGGGGTCTCCAGATACGCAGTATTTT. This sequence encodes CASSLRRGAGSPDTQYF.

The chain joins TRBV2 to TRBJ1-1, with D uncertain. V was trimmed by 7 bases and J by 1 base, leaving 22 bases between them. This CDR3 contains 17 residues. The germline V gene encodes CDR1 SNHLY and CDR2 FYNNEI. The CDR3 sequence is CASTMMGQVIENTEAFF. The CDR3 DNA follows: TGTGCCAGCACAATGATGGGTCAGGTCATAGAGAACACTGAAGCTTTCTTT.

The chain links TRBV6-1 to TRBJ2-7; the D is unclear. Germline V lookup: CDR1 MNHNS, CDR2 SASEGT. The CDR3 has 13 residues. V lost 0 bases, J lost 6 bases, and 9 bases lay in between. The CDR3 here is CASSEARPGEQYF. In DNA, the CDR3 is TGTGCCAGCAGTGAAGCGCGGCCGGGCGAGCAGTACTTC.

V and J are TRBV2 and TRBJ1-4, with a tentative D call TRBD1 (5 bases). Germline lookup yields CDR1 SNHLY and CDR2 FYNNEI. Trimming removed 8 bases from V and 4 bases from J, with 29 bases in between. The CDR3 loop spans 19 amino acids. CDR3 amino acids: CASASYSGFPTTLNEKLFF. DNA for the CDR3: TGTGCCAGCGCCTCCTACTCAGGGTTCCCCACGACTCTTAATGAAAAACTGTTTTTT.

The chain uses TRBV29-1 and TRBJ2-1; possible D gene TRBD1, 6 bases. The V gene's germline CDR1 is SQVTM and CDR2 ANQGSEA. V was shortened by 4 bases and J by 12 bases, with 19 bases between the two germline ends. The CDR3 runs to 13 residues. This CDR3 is CSVGDRIIVGQFF. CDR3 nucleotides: TGCAGCGTTGGTGACAGGATAATCGTAGGGCAGTTCTTC.

The CDR3 nucleotides read TGTGCCAGCAGTGTAAAATTGAACACTGAAGCTTTCTTT. As protein: CASSVKLNTEAFF. The genes are TRBV2 and TRBJ1-1; D not certain. CDR3 length equals 13 residues. Trimming shortened V by 4 bases and J by 0 bases, and 6 bases separated the two germline ends. Germline-derived CDR1 and CDR2 are SNHLY and FYNNEI.

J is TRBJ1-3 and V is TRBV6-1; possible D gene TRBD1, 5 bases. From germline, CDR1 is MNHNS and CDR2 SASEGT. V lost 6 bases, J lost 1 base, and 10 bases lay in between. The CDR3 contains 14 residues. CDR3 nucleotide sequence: TGTGCCAGCAGCTTAACAGGATCTGGAAACACCATATATTTT. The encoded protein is CASSLTGSGNTIYF.

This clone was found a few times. The CDR3 coding sequence is TGCGCCAGCAGCCAAGATTCTAGTGCTGGCACAGATACGCAGTATTTT. Amino acid sequence: CASSQDSSAGTDTQYF. The chain joins TRBV4-1 to TRBJ2-3; D is undetermined. The germline gives CDR1 MGHRA, CDR2 YSYEKL. V was trimmed by 0 bases and J by 1 base, leaving 11 bases between them. This CDR3 is 16 amino acids long.

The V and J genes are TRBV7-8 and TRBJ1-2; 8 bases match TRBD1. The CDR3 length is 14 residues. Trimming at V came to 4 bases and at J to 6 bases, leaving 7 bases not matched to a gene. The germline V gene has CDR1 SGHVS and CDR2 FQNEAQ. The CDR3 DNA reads TGTGCCAGCAGCTCCCGGACAGGGAGGAATGGCTACACCTTC. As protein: CASSSRTGRNGYTF.

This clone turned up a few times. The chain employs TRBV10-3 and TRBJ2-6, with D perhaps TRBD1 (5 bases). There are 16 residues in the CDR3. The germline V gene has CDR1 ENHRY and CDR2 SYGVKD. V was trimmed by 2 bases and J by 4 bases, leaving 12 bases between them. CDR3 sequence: CAISEGHAVGANVLTF. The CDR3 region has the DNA TGTGCCATCAGTGAGGGACATGCCGTGGGGGCCAACGTCCTGACTTTC.

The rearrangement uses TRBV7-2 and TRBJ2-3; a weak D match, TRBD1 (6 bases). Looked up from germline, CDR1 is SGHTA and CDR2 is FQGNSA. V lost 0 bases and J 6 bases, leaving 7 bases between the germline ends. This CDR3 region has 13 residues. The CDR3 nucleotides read TGTGCCAGCAGCTTAGCAAGGGGGGATACGCAGTATTTT. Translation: CASSLARGDTQYF.

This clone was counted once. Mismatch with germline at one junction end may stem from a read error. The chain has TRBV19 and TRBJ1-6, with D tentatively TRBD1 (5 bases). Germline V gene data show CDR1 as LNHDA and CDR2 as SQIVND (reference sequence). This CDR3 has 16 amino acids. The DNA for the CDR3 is TGTGCCGGTAGTACCCGAGGGCGGGGCGATAATTCACCCCTCCACTTT. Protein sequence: CAGSTRGRGDNSPLHF.

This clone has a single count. The CDR3 protein is CATSRRDSEAFF. The CDR3 region has the DNA TGTGCCACCAGCAGACGGGACAGTGAAGCTTTCTTT. The chain couples TRBV15 to TRBJ1-1; TRBD1 agrees at 7 bases. V shed 2 bases, J shed 7 bases, and the junction held 1 base outside the gene matches. Germline-derived CDR1 and CDR2 are LNHNV and YYDKDF (reference sequence). The length of the CDR3 is 12 residues.